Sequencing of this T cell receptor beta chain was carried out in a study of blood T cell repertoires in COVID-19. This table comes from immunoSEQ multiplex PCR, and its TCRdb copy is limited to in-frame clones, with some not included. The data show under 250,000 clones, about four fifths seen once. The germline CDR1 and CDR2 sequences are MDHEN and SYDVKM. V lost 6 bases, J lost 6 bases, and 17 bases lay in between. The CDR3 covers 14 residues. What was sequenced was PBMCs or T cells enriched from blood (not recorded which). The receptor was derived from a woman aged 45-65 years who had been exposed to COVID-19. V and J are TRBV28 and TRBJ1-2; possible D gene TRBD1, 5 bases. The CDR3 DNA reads TGTGCCAGCAGCCGTAGGGGCAGAGACCATGGCTACACCTTC. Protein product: CASSRRGRDHGYTF.